The text below deals with one T cell receptor beta chain. CDR3 size: 15 residues. After removal of 0 bases from V and 1 base from J, the junction contained 2 bases not matched to a gene. Only in-frame clones appear in the TCRdb table, and some are missing; sequencing was by immunoSEQ multiplex PCR. This sample has tens of thousands of clones, with 70% to 90% found just once. The record originates from a study of technical replicates of blood from several donors. This TCR was recovered from a human donor in good health. Some clones in this sample may be carry-over from other donors' samples. Sequencing used PBMCs. This chain joins TRBV23-1 and TRBJ1-1; 7 bases match TRBD1. TRBV23-1 falls under the ORF class, with uncertain function. This chain's CDR3 is CASSQSQGGNTEAFF. The CDR3 coding sequence is TGCGCCAGCAGTCAATCCCAGGGGGGGAACACTGAAGCTTTCTTT.